These 30 T cell receptor beta chains share one sample of origin, sequenced in a study of blood T cells in healthy people across ages. For the second PCR, which ran for about 6 to 12 cycles, a sample-barcoded 5' primer and a J-beta primer mix were used. TCRdb reprocessed the 5' RACE reads via MiXCR and lists one record per CDR3 protein. The table includes about 780,000 distinct CDR3 sequences, about 59% detected once. Material for sequencing was blood. The receptors come from a man aged 25 to 40 in good health.

V and J are TRBV4-3 and TRBJ2-2; unclear D gene. The V and J ends lost 1 base and 4 bases respectively, with 13 bases between them. Germline V gives CDR1 LGHNA, CDR2 YSLEER. The CDR3 totals 16 residues. In DNA form, the CDR3 reads TGCGCCAGCAGCCAAGGCCTGGTGAGGCGCACCGGGGAGCTGTTTTTT. Amino acids: CASSQGLVRRTGELFF.

The genes are TRBV7-2 and TRBJ2-7, with TRBD1 matching over 7 bases. V was pared by 4 bases and J by 4 bases, with 4 bases of the junction left unmatched. CDR3 length equals 13 residues. Looked up from germline, CDR1 is SGHTA and CDR2 is FQGNSA. As DNA, the CDR3 is TGTGCCAGCAGCTCGACAGGGCTGTACGAGCAGTACTTC. This codes for CASSSTGLYEQYF.

The gene calls are TRBV15 and TRBJ2-7; 10 positions agree with TRBD1. Germline V gene sequence: CDR1 LNHNV, CDR2 YYDKDF (reference sequence). With V trimmed by 0 bases and J by 2 bases, 1 base remained unmatched. The CDR3 is made up of 15 amino acids. The CDR3 reads CATSREGTGAYEQYF. The CDR3 bases are TGTGCCACCAGCAGAGAAGGGACAGGGGCCTACGAGCAGTACTTC.

This clonotype was detected a few times. V and J are TRBV18 and TRBJ1-6, with D possibly TRBD1 on 5 matching bases. Germline CDR1 is KGHSH and CDR2 is LQKENI. The V and J ends lost 0 bases and 7 bases respectively, with 13 bases between them. The CDR3 consists of 16 residues. The CDR3 loop is CASSPPSGGSNSPLHF. CDR3 nucleotide sequence: TGTGCCAGCTCACCACCGTCGGGGGGGTCGAATTCACCCCTCCACTTT.

For this clonotype: One end of the junction fails to match germline, which may point to a read error. The chain has TRBV4-3 and TRBJ2-5; unclear D gene. This CDR3 has 16 amino acids. From germline, CDR1 is LGHNA and CDR2 YSLEER. Here the CDR3 reads CTSSQRAIGLQETQYF. The CDR3 bases are TGCACCAGCAGCCAACGGGCGATAGGCCTACAAGAGACCCAGTACTTC.

This sequence joins TRBV10-2 and TRBJ2-1; TRBD2 matches at 11 bases. The ends lost 7 bases at V and 3 bases at J; junction bases unmatched: 2. The CDR3 extends over 14 amino acids. Germline V gene lookup returns CDR1 WSHSY and CDR2 SAAADI. The CDR3 loop reads CASKGLADYNEQFF. The CDR3 DNA follows: TGCGCCAGCAAGGGACTAGCGGACTACAATGAGCAGTTCTTC.

V and J are TRBV7-3 and TRBJ2-5; D may be TRBD1 (5 bases). Trimming shortened V by 5 bases and J by 5 bases, and 12 bases separated the two germline ends. CDR1 is SGHTA, CDR2 FQGTGA, per germline. CDR3 length: 13 residues. In nucleotides, the CDR3 is TGTGCCAGCAGCACGACAGTTGGGGAGACCCAGTACTTC. Amino acid sequence: CASSTTVGETQYF.

The rearrangement links TRBV7-2 to TRBJ2-5; 11 nucleotides match TRBD2. Germline V gives CDR1 SGHTA, CDR2 FQGNSA. With V trimmed by 2 bases and J by 3 bases, 11 bases remained unmatched. CDR3 length: 18 residues. The CDR3 DNA follows: TGTGCCAGCAGCTTATCGGCTAGCGGGGGGAGGTCCGAAGAGACCCAGTACTTC. It is translated as CASSLSASGGRSEETQYF.

CDR3 bases: TGTGCCAGCAGCTTGCCGTTTGGGGGGGCGAACTATGGCTACACCTTC. Translation gives CASSLPFGGANYGYTF. The chain combines TRBV5-6 with TRBJ1-2; TRBD1 is a possible D gene (6 bases). CDR3 length equals 16 residues. Trimming removed 1 base from V and 2 bases from J, with 15 bases in between. The germline V gene has CDR1 SGHDT and CDR2 YYEEEE. The full variable domain, rest sourced from reference TRBV5-6 and TRBJ1-2, is DAGVTQSPTHLIKTRGQQVTLRCSPKSGHDTVSWYQQALGQGPQFIFQYYEEEERQRGNFPDRFSGHQFPNYSSELNVNALLLGDSALYLCASSLPFGGANYGYTFGSGTRLTVV.

V gene TRBV7-9 combines with J gene TRBJ2-4; the D gene is possibly TRBD2 (5 bases). The DNA matches TRBJ2-7 better at its end, which makes the J call doubtful. The CDR3 extends over 14 amino acids. Germline loops: CDR1 SEHNR, CDR2 FQNEAQ (reference sequence). CDR3 region: CASSSKGSSYEQYF. The CDR3 nucleotides read TGTGCCAGCAGCTCGAAAGGGAGTAGCTACGAGCAGTACTTC.

V usage is TRBV20-1 and J usage is TRBJ2-7, with 9 bases fitting TRBD2. With V trimmed by 2 bases and J by 2 bases, 4 bases remained unmatched. The germline V gene has CDR1 DFQATT and CDR2 SNEGSKA (reference sequence). This CDR3 contains 14 residues. CDR3 protein: CSARWGGGAYEQYF. The DNA of the CDR3 is TGCAGTGCTAGATGGGGCGGGGGGGCCTACGAGCAGTACTTC.

Only one count was recorded for this clonotype. The V gene is TRBV29-1, the J gene TRBJ2-5, with TRBD1 matching 11 bases. The V and J ends lost 6 bases and 11 bases, in that order; junction bases with no gene match: 11. CDR1 SQVTM and CDR2 ANQGSEA come from the germline V gene. The length of the CDR3 is 13 residues. CDR3 DNA sequence: TGCAGCGTCCGGGACAGGGGGTTGGGGGAGCAGTACTTC. Translation gives CSVRDRGLGEQYF.

The genes are TRBV27 and TRBJ2-4; TRBD1 matches at 8 bases. Judging by the DNA end, TRBJ2-7 fits better; the J call may be wrong. Germline lookup yields CDR1 MNHEY and CDR2 SMNVEV (reference sequence). The CDR3 has 14 amino acids. CDR3 loop: CASSSTGVLDEQYF. DNA of the CDR3: TGTGCCAGCAGTTCGACAGGGGTCTTAGACGAGCAGTACTTC.

J is TRBJ1-6 and V is TRBV19; TRBD1 matches at 8 bases. This CDR3 spans 15 amino acids. Losses at the gene ends were 7 bases for V and 6 bases for J; bases not matched to a gene: 8. From germline, CDR1 is LNHDA and CDR2 SQIVND (reference sequence). The CDR3: CASTDRTGSNSPLHF. CDR3 bases: TGTGCCAGTACCGACCGGACAGGGAGTAATTCACCCCTCCACTTT.

This clonotype was recorded once. V gene TRBV29-1 combines with J gene TRBJ2-1; maybe TRBD1 (5 bases). V shed 6 bases and J shed 9 bases, with 18 bases lying between them. The CDR3 is 13 amino acids. Germline V gene lookup returns CDR1 SQVTM and CDR2 ANQGSEA. CDR3 residues: CSVGQTGLGEQFF. For the CDR3, the DNA is TGCAGCGTGGGGCAAACGGGTCTAGGTGAGCAGTTCTTC.

The V call is TRBV6-2 or TRBV6-3, the J call TRBJ2-1, with TRBD2 matching 10 bases. The V gene's germline CDR1 is MNHEY and CDR2 SVGEGT. V trimming: 6 bases; J trimming: 9 bases; junction bases outside the gene matches: 11. The CDR3 loop spans 15 amino acids. The CDR3 loop is CASRVLAGTSGEQFF. In DNA, the CDR3 is TGTGCCAGCAGGGTACTAGCGGGGACAAGCGGTGAGCAGTTCTTC.

The genes are TRBV10-3 and TRBJ1-2; tentative D call: TRBD1 (6 bases). The CDR3 is 14 amino acids. V gave up 3 bases and J gave up 2 bases, with 10 bases separating them. The germline V gene has CDR1 ENHRY and CDR2 SYGVKD. The CDR3 sequence: CAISEEGGNYGYTF. CDR3 in DNA: TGTGCCATCAGTGAAGAGGGGGGCAACTATGGCTACACCTTC.

The genes are TRBV29-1 and TRBJ2-7; D gene ambiguous. There are 12 residues in the CDR3. V shed 7 bases and J shed 0 bases, with 10 bases lying between them. Germline V gives CDR1 SQVTM, CDR2 ANQGSEA. For the CDR3, the DNA is TGCAGCGCCGGCGGAAGCTCCTACGAGCAGTACTTC. Its protein product is CSAGGSSYEQYF.

The rearrangement uses TRBV7-3 and TRBJ2-3, with D maybe TRBD1 (6 bases). The CDR3 spans 16 residues. Germline CDR1 SGHTA, CDR2 FQGTGA. The germline V and J ends were trimmed by 3 bases and 0 bases, with 13 bases remaining between them. CDR3 DNA: TGTGCCAGCAGCTTTTTAATGGGGGCTAGCACAGATACGCAGTATTTT. Translating it yields CASSFLMGASTDTQYF.

This clonotype was counted between two and nine times. V and J are TRBV20-1 and TRBJ2-1, with 11 nucleotides matching TRBD1. CDR3 size: 13 residues. The V gene end was trimmed by 7 bases and the J gene end by 12 bases; junction bases not matched to a gene: 11. In germline, CDR1 is DFQATT, CDR2 SNEGSKA (reference sequence). Written as DNA, the CDR3 is TGCAGTGGAAGGACAGGGGGCAATGATGGGCAGTTCTTC. Protein: CSGRTGGNDGQFF.

The chain links TRBV11-3 to TRBJ2-3, with D perhaps matching TRBD2 (5 bases). Trimming pared 5 bases from V and 0 bases from J, leaving 6 bases between. CDR3 length: 13 amino acids. Germline V gene lookup returns CDR1 SGHNT and CDR2 YENEEA. CDR3: CASSRESTDTQYF. The CDR3 DNA reads as TGTGCCAGCAGCCGGGAAAGCACAGATACGCAGTATTTT. Filled out from reference TRBV11-3 and TRBJ2-3, the complete variable domain reads EAGVVQSPRYKIIEKKQPVAFWCNPISGHNTLYWYLQNLGQGPELLIRYENEEAVDDSQLPKDRFSAERLKGVDSTLKIQPAELGDSAVYLCASSRESTDTQYFGPGTRLTVL.

This clonotype appeared many times. This sequence joins TRBV4-1 and TRBJ2-7; 11 bases are a match to TRBD2. CDR1 MGHRA and CDR2 YSYEKL come from the germline V gene. The CDR3 is 15 amino acids. Losses at the gene ends were 0 bases for V and 6 bases for J; bases not matched to a gene: 4. In DNA form, the CDR3 reads TGCGCCAGCAGCCAAGATCCGGGGACTAGCGGCGAGCAGTACTTC. Its translation: CASSQDPGTSGEQYF.

This sequence joins TRBV24-1 and TRBJ2-1, with D possibly called TRBD1 or TRBD2 (5 bases each). Per germline, CDR1 KGHDR and CDR2 SFDVKD. Trimming cost V 7 bases and J 13 bases, with 13 bases left between them. This CDR3 spans 11 amino acids. CDR3 protein: CATSLGETQFF. The DNA of the CDR3 is TGTGCCACCAGCCTAGGGGAGACCCAGTTCTTC.

V usage is TRBV20-1 and J usage is TRBJ2-5; TRBD2 is a possible D gene (5 bases). V lost 0 bases to trimming and J lost 6 bases, with 17 bases between them. Germline assignment: CDR1 DFQATT and CDR2 SNEGSKA (reference sequence). The CDR3 runs 15 residues. CDR3 amino acids: CSARDGLRRGQTQYF. The CDR3 nucleotides are TGCAGTGCTAGAGATGGACTCCGCCGTGGGCAGACCCAGTACTTC.

V and J are TRBV9 and TRBJ2-3; the match to TRBD2 covers 7 bases. V trimming: 1 base; J trimming: 6 bases; junction bases outside the gene matches: 14. The CDR3 spans 17 residues. Germline CDR1 reads SGDLS; CDR2 reads YYNGEE. Here the CDR3 DNA reads TGTGCCAGCAGCGTAAGTTCCGGGGGAAGCGGGAAGGATACGCAGTATTTT. Translation gives CASSVSSGGSGKDTQYF.

This sequence joins TRBV20-1 and TRBJ2-4, with D unclear. The tail of the sequence fits TRBJ2-7 better, so the J call may be wrong. The CDR3 totals 12 residues. CDR1 and CDR2 from the germline V gene are DFQATT and SNEGSKA (reference sequence). CDR3 residues: CSARISLYEQYF. For the CDR3, the DNA is TGCAGTGCTAGGATATCTCTTTACGAGCAGTACTTC.

This clonotype appeared a few times. The V call is TRBV15, the J call TRBJ2-3; D possibly corresponds to TRBD1 (5 bases). V shed 2 bases and J shed 2 bases, with 14 bases lying between them. Germline-derived CDR1 and CDR2 are LNHNV and YYDKDF (reference sequence). CDR3 length equals 16 residues. CDR3 region: CATSRRQSDPTDTQYF. The CDR3 coding sequence is TGTGCCACCAGCAGAAGACAGAGCGACCCCACAGATACGCAGTATTTT.

This chain uses TRBV7-8 with TRBJ2-1; 8 bases are a match to TRBD2. J lost 7 bases, V lost 5 bases, and 13 bases had no gene match. The CDR3 extends over 16 amino acids. CDR1 is SGHVS and CDR2 is FQNEAQ in the germline V gene. Written as DNA, the CDR3 is TGTGCCAGCAGCCCACGACCGGGACTAGTCGGGAATGAGCAGTTCTTC. It encodes CASSPRPGLVGNEQFF.

This clonotype is a singleton in its sample. This sequence joins TRBV28 and TRBJ2-7; D is perhaps TRBD2 (6 bases). Trimming pared 2 bases from V and 1 base from J, leaving 15 bases between. The CDR3 totals 16 residues. Germline lookup yields CDR1 MDHEN and CDR2 SYDVKM. The CDR3 DNA follows: TGTGCCAGCAGTTTAATCCGGGGGAGAAAATCCTACGAGCAGTACTTC. Amino acids: CASSLIRGRKSYEQYF. Full variable domain (remainder filled in from reference TRBV28 and TRBJ2-7): DVKVTQSSRYLVKRTGEKVFLECVQDMDHENMFWYRQDPGLGLRLIYFSYDVKMKEKGDIPEGYSVSREKKERFSLILESASTNQTSMYLCASSLIRGRKSYEQYFGPGTRLTVT.

This chain uses TRBV7-2 with TRBJ2-3; TRBD2 matches 8 bases. V was pared by 4 bases and J by 3 bases, with 9 bases of the junction left unmatched. The CDR3 totals 16 residues. Germline loops: CDR1 SGHTA, CDR2 FQGNSA. DNA of the CDR3: TGTGCCAGCAGCTCTCCCGGGGGGGCTCTAACAGATACGCAGTATTTT. Residues: CASSSPGGALTDTQYF.